This T cell receptor (beta chain) is from a study of cytomegalovirus exposure and HLA in healthy donors. Whole-study findings and limits: It was 150 or so TCR beta chains that were listed as cytomegalovirus-associated. A few chains linked to CMV were shown in vitro to be specific for CMV antigens. In the roughly 120 validation repertoires, a later analysis found that first-cohort TCR clusters tended to co-occur.

Sequencing was performed with immunoSEQ multiplex PCR; in TCRdb, only in-frame clones are kept and a portion is missing. The sample lists 80,000 to 95,000 clones, roughly 92% occurring once. Donors came from a validation cohort of about 120 subjects, distinct from the first 666-subject cohort. Worth noting for this clone: What it recognizes is unknown.

The source is a woman in her 30s in good health and CMV-seropositive. The specimen sequenced was PBMCs.

In DNA form, the CDR3 reads TGTGCCAGCAGACGGGGACAGGGGATCTCGAACACTGAAGCTTTCTTT. This sequence encodes CASRRGQGISNTEAFF. The chain joins TRBV5-4 to TRBJ1-1, with 10 bases aligning to TRBD1. This CDR3 is built from 16 residues. Per germline, CDR1 SGHNT and CDR2 YYREEE (reference sequence). V gave up 5 bases and J gave up 1 base; unmatched junction bases: 8.